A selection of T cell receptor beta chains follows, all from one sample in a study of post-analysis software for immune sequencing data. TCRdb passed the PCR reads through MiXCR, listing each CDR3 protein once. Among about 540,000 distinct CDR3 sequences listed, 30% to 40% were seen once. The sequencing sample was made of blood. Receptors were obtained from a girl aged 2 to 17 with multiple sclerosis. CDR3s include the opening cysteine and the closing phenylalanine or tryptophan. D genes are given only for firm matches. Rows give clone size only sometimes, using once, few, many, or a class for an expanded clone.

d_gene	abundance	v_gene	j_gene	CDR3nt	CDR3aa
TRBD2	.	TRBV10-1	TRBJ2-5	TGCGCCAGCAGTGAGTCAGTTAGACTAGCGGGATTGGTGGATGAGCAGTACTTC	CASSESVRLAGLVDEQYF
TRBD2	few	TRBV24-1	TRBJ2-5	TGTGCCACCAGTGATTTGAAAGCGGGGGGGCAAGAGACCCAGTACTTC	CATSDLKAGGQETQYF
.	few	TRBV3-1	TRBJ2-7	TGTGCCAGCAACCCAAGAGGGTTCTCGTTAAGCTCCTACGAGCAGTACTTC	CASNPRGFSLSSYEQYF
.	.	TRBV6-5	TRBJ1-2	TGTGCCAGCAGTTACGATCCTACCTCCAACTATGGCTACACCTTC	CASSYDPTSNYGYTF
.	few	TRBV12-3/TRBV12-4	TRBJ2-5	TGTGCCAGCAGTCCCTTAACCGGGGACACAAAAGAGACCCAGTACTTC	CASSPLTGDTKETQYF
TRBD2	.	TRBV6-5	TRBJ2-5	TGTGCCAGCAGTGCACTTCGGGGGGTTCAAGAGACCCAGTACTTC	CASSALRGVQETQYF
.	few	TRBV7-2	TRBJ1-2	TGTGCCAGCAGCTTAGAAGCCCAGGGTATCGTTGGCTACACCTTC	CASSLEAQGIVGYTF
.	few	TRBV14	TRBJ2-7	TGTGCCAGCAGCCCCCTCGGTCGGGGGGCGAGGAGCTCCTACGAGCAGTACTTC	CASSPLGRGARSSYEQYF
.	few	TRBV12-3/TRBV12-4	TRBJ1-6	TGTGCCAGCAGTTTAGGAGGGGTCCGGTCACCCCTCCACTTT	CASSLGGVRSPLHF
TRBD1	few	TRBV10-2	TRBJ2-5	TGCGCCAGCAGTGAATGGACAGGCCAAGAGACCCAGTACTTC	CASSEWTGQETQYF
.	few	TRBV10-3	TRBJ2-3	TGTGCCATCAGTGACCAGGGATCGGCGCATGCGGATACGCAGTATTTT	CAISDQGSAHADTQYF
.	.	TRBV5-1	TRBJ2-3	TGCGCCAGCAGCCCGGGGGGGGACAGAACAGATACGCAGTATTTT	CASSPGGDRTDTQYF
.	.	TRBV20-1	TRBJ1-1	TGCAGTGCTAGCGGGGAGAACACTGAAGCTTTCTTT	CSASGENTEAFF
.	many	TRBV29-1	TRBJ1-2	TGCAGCGCACGAGGCACCAACTATGGCTACACCTTC	CSARGTNYGYTF
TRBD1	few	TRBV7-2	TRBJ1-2	TGTGCCAGCAGCTCAGGTGTAGGGGGCGGTGGCTACACCTTC	CASSSGVGGGGYTF